Listed here are 24 T cell receptor beta chains from one sample, sequenced in a study of shared clonotypes between healthy human individuals. Profiled with immunoSEQ multiplex PCR; TCRdb holds only in-frame clones, not every one. The table has 400,000 to 550,000 clones, 79% seen once. The material sequenced was PBMCs. The receptor set was obtained from a woman aged 40 to 50 in good health. Some clones in this sample may be carry-over from other donors' samples.

V is TRBV30 and J is TRBJ2-7; 8 bases match TRBD2. The CDR3 extends over 14 amino acids. With 4 bases clipped from V and 5 bases from J, the junction kept 10 bases outside the gene matches. The germline gives CDR1 GTSNPN, CDR2 SVGIG (reference sequence). The DNA of the CDR3 is TGTGCCTGGATGAGGTCCAGCGGGAGCCACGAGCAGTACTTC. Encoded protein: CAWMRSSGSHEQYF.

This clone was counted a few times. The genes are TRBV19 and TRBJ2-1; 7 positions agree with TRBD2. V was clipped by 0 bases and J by 10 bases; unmatched bases: 6. This CDR3 contains 14 residues. Germline V gene lookup returns CDR1 LNHDA and CDR2 SQIVND (reference sequence). The CDR3 sequence is CASSIDKRDYEQFF. DNA of the CDR3: TGTGCCAGTAGTATAGATAAGAGGGACTACGAGCAGTTCTTC.

At least ten counts were recorded for this clone. This rearrangement joins TRBV4-2 to TRBJ2-3; 14 bases map to TRBD2. The CDR3 is 20 amino acids. Losses at the gene ends were 2 bases for V and 2 bases for J; bases not matched to a gene: 12. Germline V gene data show CDR1 as LGHNA and CDR2 as YNFKEQ. Here the CDR3 reads CASSQRLRTSGRIATDTQYF. The CDR3 DNA is TGTGCCAGCAGCCAAAGGCTTAGGACTAGCGGGAGGATAGCCACAGATACGCAGTATTTT.

V usage is TRBV28 and J usage is TRBJ2-5; TRBD2 might be the D (6 bases). The CDR3 length is 12 residues. CDR1 is MDHEN, CDR2 SYDVKM, per germline. With 8 bases removed from V and 5 bases from J, the gap between germline ends came to 12 bases. CDR3: CASSGRLETQYF. CDR3 nucleotides: TGTGCCAGCTCAGGGAGGTTGGAGACCCAGTACTTC.

The chain carries TRBV6-5 and TRBJ2-7; perhaps TRBD2 as D (6 bases). V shed 3 bases and J shed 3 bases, with 15 bases lying between them. CDR1 MNHEY and CDR2 SVGAGI come from the germline V gene. This CDR3 has 15 amino acids. CDR3 residues: CASSYLAGGLYEQYF. CDR3 coding DNA: TGTGCCAGCAGTTATCTTGCAGGAGGGCTCTACGAGCAGTACTTC.

This rearrangement joins TRBV5-4 to TRBJ2-7, with TRBD2 matching over 10 bases. V trimming: 6 bases; J trimming: 6 bases; junction bases outside the gene matches: 6. The CDR3 runs 13 residues. Germline CDR1 SGHNT, CDR2 YYREEE (reference sequence). For the CDR3, the DNA is TGTGCCAGCATGCTAGCGGGAGAGGTCGAGCAGTACTTC. Its translation: CASMLAGEVEQYF.

The chain uses TRBV9 and TRBJ2-7; 9 bases align to TRBD1. Germline CDR1 reads SGDLS; CDR2 reads YYNGEE. V lost 3 bases, J lost 5 bases, and 9 bases stayed unmatched. This CDR3 spans 15 amino acids. The CDR3 DNA is TGTGCCAGCAGCGCGCCGGGACAGGGAGTGAACGAGCAGTACTTC. It translates to CASSAPGQGVNEQYF.

The DNA for the CDR3 is TGTGCCAGCAGCTTGGAAGTAGGCTTGGCTACTGGCTACACCTTC. Residues: CASSLEVGLATGYTF. This chain links TRBV5-6 with TRBJ1-2; no reliable D call. Germline V gene sequence: CDR1 SGHDT, CDR2 YYEEEE. V shed 0 bases and J shed 7 bases, with 16 bases lying between them. The CDR3 runs to 15 residues.

This chain connects TRBV6-6 to TRBJ2-5; possible D gene TRBD2, 5 bases. The length of the CDR3 is 16 residues. V dropped 2 bases and J dropped 10 bases, with 23 bases sitting between them. Per germline, CDR1 MNHNY and CDR2 SVGAGI (reference sequence). The CDR3 loop is CASSYPLSGTFAGQYF. In DNA form, the CDR3 reads TGTGCCAGCAGTTACCCACTAAGCGGTACCTTCGCGGGCCAGTACTTC.

The rearrangement uses TRBV5-4 and TRBJ2-7, with D perhaps being TRBD1 or TRBD2 (6 bases each). CDR3 length: 16 residues. The V end was cut by 2 bases, the J end by 3 bases, with 18 bases between. Per germline, CDR1 SGHNT and CDR2 YYREEE (reference sequence). The CDR3, as DNA: TGTGCCAGCAGCTTAAGCGGAACCGGGGGCCTCTACGAGCAGTACTTC. Its translation: CASSLSGTGGLYEQYF.

The chain links TRBV7-9 to TRBJ2-1; 9 bases map to TRBD2. This CDR3 is built from 17 residues. Looked up from germline, CDR1 is SEHNR and CDR2 is FQNEAQ (reference sequence). V shed 3 bases and J 4 bases; nucleotides not matched to a gene: 10. DNA for the CDR3: TGTGCCAGCAGCTTGGGGTTTAGTAGCGGGGGTTACAATGAGCAGTTCTTC. Its translation: CASSLGFSSGGYNEQFF.

The chain is built from TRBV6-5 and TRBJ2-7; 12 positions match TRBD2. CDR1 MNHEY and CDR2 SVGAGI come from the germline V gene. With V trimmed by 6 bases and J by 2 bases, 2 bases remained unmatched. The CDR3 has 14 amino acids. Written as DNA, the CDR3 is TGTGCCAGCAGGAGGACTAGCGGGACCTACGAGCAGTACTTC. Translated, it gives CASRRTSGTYEQYF.

This clone was counted only a few times. Other DNA sequences in the same sample also yield this CDR3. The V and J genes are TRBV11-2 and TRBJ2-2; D is uncertain. CDR3 length: 14 residues. V dropped 0 bases and J dropped 2 bases, with 4 bases sitting between them. Germline V lookup: CDR1 SGHAT, CDR2 FQNNGV. DNA for the CDR3: TGTGCCAGCAGCTTAGAACCCAACACCGGGGAGCTGTTTTTT. Translating gives CASSLEPNTGELFF.

The chain couples TRBV12-5 to TRBJ2-5; TRBD2 might be the D (5 bases). This CDR3 comprises 13 residues. Germline V gene lookup returns CDR1 LGHNT and CDR2 FRNRAP. The V end lost 7 bases, the J end lost 4 bases, and 13 bases lay between the germline ends. The CDR3 sequence is CASARTGLETQYF. The CDR3 DNA follows: TGTGCTAGTGCCCGAACGGGATTAGAGACCCAGTACTTC.

The chain has TRBV6-6 and TRBJ2-7, with 10 positions matching TRBD1. CDR3 length: 14 residues. Trimming removed 5 bases from V and 7 bases from J; junction bases left unmatched: 8. Germline CDR1 is MNHNY and CDR2 is SVGAGI (reference sequence). CDR3 nucleotides: TGTGCCAGCAGTCGGGCTGGACAGGGGGTTGAGCAGTACTTC. Amino acids: CASSRAGQGVEQYF.

V and J are TRBV19 and TRBJ2-1; D possibly corresponds to TRBD1 (5 bases). The CDR3 sequence is 14 residues long. Germline V CDR1 and CDR2: LNHDA, SQIVND (reference sequence). The V gene lost 5 bases and the J gene lost 8 bases, with 16 bases spanning the gap. CDR3 residues: CASSAGQGIYEQFF. The CDR3, as DNA: TGTGCCAGTAGTGCCGGGCAGGGAATCTATGAGCAGTTCTTC. The full variable domain, completed using reference TRBV19 and TRBJ2-1, is DGGITQSPKYLFRKEGQNVTLSCEQNLNHDAMYWYRQDPGQGLRLIYYSQIVNDFQKGDIAEGYSVSREKKESFPLTVTSAQKNPTAFYLCASSAGQGIYEQFFGPGTRLTVL.

This chain connects TRBV5-1 to TRBJ2-5, with 10 bases that match TRBD2. This CDR3 is 18 amino acids long. The germline CDR1 and CDR2 sequences are SGHRS and YFSETQ. Trimming removed 2 bases from V and 2 bases from J; junction bases left unmatched: 12. CDR3 amino acids: CASSFLSGRAGGQETQYF. The CDR3 nucleotides are TGCGCCAGCAGCTTCTTGAGCGGGAGGGCCGGGGGGCAAGAGACCCAGTACTTC.

V gene TRBV2 combines with J gene TRBJ1-1; TRBD1 agrees at 7 bases. J was trimmed by 0 bases and V by 4 bases; bases with no gene match: 8. Germline V gene lookup returns CDR1 SNHLY and CDR2 FYNNEI. The CDR3 totals 16 residues. Here the CDR3 reads CASSGGTVGMNTEAFF. CDR3 nucleotides: TGTGCCAGCAGTGGCGGGACAGTCGGAATGAACACTGAAGCTTTCTTT.

This rearrangement joins TRBV11-2 to TRBJ2-1, with D perhaps matching TRBD2 (6 bases). This CDR3 contains 17 residues. V was cut by 5 bases and J by 0 bases, with 17 bases left in between. Per germline, CDR1 SGHAT and CDR2 FQNNGV. The CDR3 reads CASSTHRDFSSYNEQFF. The CDR3 DNA follows: TGTGCCAGCAGCACCCACCGGGACTTCAGCTCCTACAATGAGCAGTTCTTC.

V is TRBV28 and J is TRBJ2-3, with D tentatively TRBD2 (6 bases). Trimming took 6 bases from V and 0 from J, leaving 16 bases between them. Germline V gene lookup returns CDR1 MDHEN and CDR2 SYDVKM. The CDR3 consists of 16 residues. CDR3 bases: TGTGCCAGCAGCCGCAGTAGCGGAGCTAGCACAGATACGCAGTATTTT. Translating it yields CASSRSSGASTDTQYF.

The chain joins TRBV20-1 to TRBJ2-1; 8 nucleotides line up with TRBD2. The germline V gene encodes CDR1 DFQATT and CDR2 SNEGSKA (reference sequence). The CDR3 is 10 amino acids. The V segment lost 7 bases and the J segment 16 bases; nucleotides outside the gene matches: 9. DNA for the CDR3: TGCAGTGTGCGGGAGGCCCGGTTATTCTTC. Protein: CSVREARLFF.

V gene TRBV4-3 combines with J gene TRBJ2-1; D might be TRBD2 (5 bases). Trimming left V 1 base short and J 2 bases short, with 15 bases between. The CDR3 loop spans 17 amino acids. The germline gives CDR1 LGHNA, CDR2 YSLEER. The CDR3 coding sequence is TGCGCCAGCAGCCAAGGTTCTAGCCCAAACCCCTACAATGAGCAGTTCTTC. Its translation is CASSQGSSPNPYNEQFF.

The rearrangement links TRBV29-1 to TRBJ2-3, with 8 bases matching TRBD1. The CDR3 is 16 amino acids. J lost 6 bases, V lost 6 bases, and 17 bases had no gene match. Germline CDR1 reads SQVTM; CDR2 reads ANQGSEA. Here the CDR3 DNA reads TGCAGCGTCACGAGCACACAACGACAGGGGACCGATACGCAGTATTTT. Translating gives CSVTSTQRQGTDTQYF.

The chain carries TRBV15 and TRBJ2-7; possible D gene TRBD2, 5 bases. In germline, CDR1 is LNHNV, CDR2 YYDKDF (reference sequence). The CDR3 covers 15 residues. V lost 0 bases, J lost 7 bases, and 16 bases lay in between. CDR3 protein: CATSRESWYGKEQYF. In DNA, the CDR3 is TGTGCCACCAGCAGAGAGTCCTGGTACGGGAAGGAGCAGTACTTC.